What follows are 22 T cell receptor beta chains derived from one specimen sequenced in a study of shared clonotypes between healthy human individuals. TCRdb's copy holds only in-frame clones and misses some; the assay was immunoSEQ multiplex PCR. There are 850,000 to 1,200,000 clones in the sample; roughly 80% occur only once, and 1.4% to 1.5% lies in the top ten. Sequencing was performed on memory CD4+ T cells sorted from blood. Subset reported: CD45RA-negative fraction. Receptors were obtained from a man between 18 and 29 years old in good health.

The chain is built from TRBV4-3 and TRBJ2-3, with TRBD2 as a possible D gene (6 bases). There are 16 residues in the CDR3. Trimming took 4 bases from V and 4 from J, leaving 18 bases between them. Germline loops: CDR1 LGHNA, CDR2 YSLEER. The CDR3 is CASSLSPGVAADTQYF. The CDR3 DNA reads as TGCGCCAGCAGCCTGTCTCCGGGAGTAGCGGCAGATACGCAGTATTTT.

This clone came up once. This chain connects TRBV5-1 to TRBJ1-1; D perhaps matches TRBD1 (5 bases). CDR3 length: 15 amino acids. The germline V and J ends were trimmed by 1 base and 4 bases, with 14 bases remaining between them. The germline gives CDR1 SGHRS, CDR2 YFSETQ. CDR3: CASSLLPEGSTEAFF. In DNA form, the CDR3 reads TGCGCCAGCAGCTTGCTTCCGGAGGGGAGCACTGAAGCTTTCTTT. The full variable domain, rest sourced from reference TRBV5-1 and TRBJ1-1, is KAGVTQTPRYLIKTRGQQVTLSCSPISGHRSVSWYQQTPGQGLQFLFEYFSETQRNKGNFPGRFSGRQFSNSRSEMNVSTLELGDSALYLCASSLLPEGSTEAFFGQGTRLTVV.

V and J are TRBV7-2 and TRBJ2-3; TRBD2 matches 7 bases. The J segment lost 1 base and the V segment lost 2 bases, leaving 3 bases of the junction unmatched. Germline-derived CDR1 and CDR2 are SGHTA and FQGNSA. This CDR3 has 15 residues. DNA of the CDR3: TGTGCCAGCAGCTTAATGGGGGGGGGCACAGATACGCAGTATTTT. Translated: CASSLMGGGTDTQYF.

The rearrangement joins TRBV4-1 to TRBJ2-5, with 8 bases matching TRBD2. The CDR3 is 13 amino acids. After removal of 10 bases from V and 2 bases from J, the junction contained 6 bases not matched to a gene. Germline assignment: CDR1 MGHRA and CDR2 YSYEKL. The CDR3 coding sequence is TGCGCCACCTCACTAGCGGTTCAAGAGACCCAGTACTTC. Its translation is CATSLAVQETQYF.

In regard to this clone: Other DNA variants within this sample encode the same CDR3. The J gene is TRBJ1-1, the V gene TRBV27, with a tentative D call TRBD1 (5 bases). The germline gives CDR1 MNHEY, CDR2 SMNVEV (reference sequence). CDR3 length equals 13 residues. The V gene lost 5 bases and the J gene lost 5 bases, with 12 bases spanning the gap. The CDR3 region has the DNA TGTGCCAGCAGTCCCCGGGGGGGAACTGAAGCTTTCTTT. Its protein product is CASSPRGGTEAFF.

In nucleotides, the CDR3 is TGTGCCAGCAGCAAAGGGGGACAGGGACCGGATGGCTACACCTTC. The encoded protein is CASSKGGQGPDGYTF. The chain joins TRBV21-1 to TRBJ1-2; TRBD1, the table's D call, was not compared with the DNA. TRBV21-1 is noted as a pseudogene. This CDR3 contains 15 residues.

This chain connects TRBV7-3 to TRBJ2-3; TRBD1 matches at 8 bases. This CDR3 is 15 amino acids long. Germline V gene sequence: CDR1 SGHTA, CDR2 FQGTGA. V lost 1 base to trimming and J lost 6 bases; unmatched junction nucleotides: 6. The CDR3 here is CASSLSPGGLDTQYF. In DNA, the CDR3 is TGTGCCAGCAGCTTAAGTCCAGGGGGCCTCGATACGCAGTATTTT.

V and J are TRBV4-3 and TRBJ2-1; 9 bases line up with TRBD2. Trimming cost V 5 bases and J 6 bases; bases outside gene matches: 8. The V gene's germline CDR1 is LGHNA and CDR2 YSLEER. The CDR3 runs to 15 residues. The CDR3 protein is CASSSGTSLVNEQFF. Written as DNA, the CDR3 is TGCGCCAGCAGCTCCGGGACTAGCTTGGTCAATGAGCAGTTCTTC.

The CDR3 DNA follows: TGTGCCAGCAGCCCCGGGACGCGAACCTACAATGAGCAGTTCTTC. This gives the protein CASSPGTRTYNEQFF. The chain joins TRBV7-2 to TRBJ2-1, with D possibly being TRBD1 or TRBD2 (5 bases each). V lost 5 bases and J 2 bases, leaving 13 bases between the germline ends. Germline CDR1 reads SGHTA; CDR2 reads FQGNSA. The CDR3 totals 15 residues.

This clone appeared a few times. The chain employs TRBV18 and TRBJ2-5; 7 nucleotides match TRBD2. The CDR3 totals 13 residues. Germline V gene data show CDR1 as KGHSH and CDR2 as LQKENI. With V trimmed by 6 bases and J by 5 bases, 6 bases remained unmatched. CDR3 nucleotides: TGTGCCAGCTCTCGGGGGGAAACGGAGACCCAGTACTTC. As protein: CASSRGETETQYF.

In its sample, this clone was seen once. The V gene is TRBV7-8, the J gene TRBJ2-2, with D possibly being TRBD2 (7 bases). V was trimmed by 5 bases and J by 11 bases, leaving 21 bases between them. The germline gives CDR1 SGHVS, CDR2 FQNEAQ. The CDR3 extends over 15 amino acids. The CDR3 DNA sequence: TGTGCCAGCAGCCTCCCCGGGGGGCCAGGTGAAGAGCTGTTTTTT. Its protein is CASSLPGGPGEELFF. The whole variable domain, remainder taken from reference TRBV7-8 and TRBJ2-2, is GAGVSQSPRYKVAKRGQDVALRCDPISGHVSLFWYQQALGQGPEFLTYFQNEAQLDKSGLPSDRFFAERPEGSVSTLKIQRTQQEDSAVYLCASSLPGGPGEELFFGEGSRLTVL.

As to this clone: Other DNA sequences from this sample encode an identical CDR3 as well. The chain uses TRBV18 and TRBJ2-5; the D is unclear. The CDR3 is 12 residues long. V gave up 4 bases and J gave up 5 bases, with 8 bases separating them. The V gene's germline CDR1 is KGHSH and CDR2 LQKENI. CDR3 protein: CASSLLGETQYF. CDR3 coding DNA: TGTGCCAGCTCACTCCTAGGGGAGACCCAGTACTTC.

This clone was seen only a few times. Other DNA sequences within the sample encode an identical CDR3. The rearrangement joins TRBV4-1 to TRBJ1-1; D is perhaps TRBD1 (5 bases). This CDR3 region has 13 residues. V was shortened by 1 base and J by 4 bases, with 7 bases between the two germline ends. CDR1 MGHRA and CDR2 YSYEKL come from the germline V gene. CDR3 coding DNA: TGCGCCAGCAGCCAAGGGAGGGGCACTGAAGCTTTCTTT. The encoded protein is CASSQGRGTEAFF.

The rearrangement links TRBV6-1 to TRBJ1-5; a possible D gene is TRBD1 (5 bases). In germline, CDR1 is MNHNS, CDR2 SASEGT. CDR3 size: 15 residues. The germline V and J ends were trimmed by 6 bases and 3 bases, with 15 bases remaining between them. DNA for the CDR3: TGTGCCAGCAGCTATGGACAAGGCTCCAATCAGCCCCAGCATTTT. This gives the protein CASSYGQGSNQPQHF.

The rearrangement uses TRBV30 and TRBJ2-3; TRBD1 might be the D (6 bases). With 4 bases removed from V and 3 bases from J, the gap between germline ends came to 11 bases. This CDR3 is 13 amino acids long. The germline CDR1 and CDR2 sequences are GTSNPN and SVGIG (reference sequence). The CDR3: CAWKRQGTDTQYF. CDR3 DNA sequence: TGTGCCTGGAAAAGGCAGGGGACAGATACGCAGTATTTT.

This chain joins TRBV10-3 and TRBJ2-7; no clear D gene. V shed 4 bases and J shed 3 bases, with 13 bases lying between them. CDR3 length equals 14 residues. CDR1 and CDR2 (germline): ENHRY, SYGVKD. CDR3 DNA: TGTGCCATCAGTGGTGGGGAAGTGGTCTACGAGCAGTACTTC. It is translated as CAISGGEVVYEQYF.

Worth noting for this clone: The sample carries other DNA sequences with the same CDR3. The V call is TRBV6-5, the J call TRBJ2-5; no clear D. Trimming removed 2 bases at V and 4 bases at J, with 2 bases between. Germline CDR1 MNHEY, CDR2 SVGAGI. The CDR3 contains 11 residues. The CDR3 nucleotides are TGTGCCAGCAGTTACAGAGAGACCCAGTACTTC. This translates into CASSYRETQYF.

The chain uses TRBV5-1 and TRBJ1-4; D call uncertain. The CDR3 consists of 14 residues. In germline, CDR1 is SGHRS, CDR2 YFSETQ. V shed 2 bases and J shed 4 bases, with 9 bases lying between them. CDR3 in DNA: TGCGCCAGCAGCTTTTACAGTATTAATGAAAAACTGTTTTTT. Its translation is CASSFYSINEKLFF.

The rearrangement links TRBV4-3 to TRBJ2-3; D gene unclear. The V end lost 0 bases, the J end lost 6 bases, and 7 bases lay between the germline ends. The CDR3 extends over 13 amino acids. The germline V gene encodes CDR1 LGHNA and CDR2 YSLEER. CDR3 DNA sequence: TGCGCCAGCAGCCAAGATCTCGGCGATACGCAGTATTTT. This codes for CASSQDLGDTQYF.

V usage is TRBV5-1 and J usage is TRBJ1-2; D is possibly TRBD1 (6 bases). Trimming removed 5 bases from V and 8 bases from J, with 16 bases in between. From germline, CDR1 is SGHRS and CDR2 YFSETQ. The CDR3 sequence is 13 residues long. CDR3 nucleotides: TGCGCCAGCAGTCCAGGGCCCCAGGGGGGCTACACCTTC. This sequence encodes CASSPGPQGGYTF.

This chain connects TRBV27 to TRBJ1-2; D perhaps matches TRBD1 (5 bases). The CDR3 is made up of 13 amino acids. From germline, CDR1 is MNHEY and CDR2 SMNVEV (reference sequence). The V gene lost 6 bases and the J gene lost 2 bases, with 10 bases spanning the gap. This CDR3 reads CASSTGGNYGYTF. The CDR3 bases are TGTGCCAGCAGCACAGGAGGGAACTATGGCTACACCTTC.

The chain joins TRBV6-5 to TRBJ2-4; D is unresolved. This CDR3 has 11 residues. CDR1 is MNHEY and CDR2 is SVGAGI in the germline V gene. V lost 2 bases, J lost 12 bases, and 8 bases lay in between. CDR3 DNA: TGTGCCAGCAGTTACGAAGGCGCTCAGTACTTC. Translated, it gives CASSYEGAQYF.